These T cell receptor beta chains were read from a single sample in a study of T cell changes during pregnancy in multiple sclerosis. The data were produced by immunoSEQ multiplex PCR, yet TCRdb's version contains in-frame clones alone and is incomplete. The sample lists around 50,000 clones; 80% to 95% were seen once. The sample in question was CD4+ T cells from peripheral blood mononuclear cells, obtained after pregnancy. The receptors stem from a female donor in good health, enrolled as a control in a pregnancy study. Both conserved end residues are part of each CDR3. Fields, in order: CDR3 protein, CDR3 DNA, clone size, D gene, V gene, J gene. D genes are given only for firm matches. Clone size appears in some rows only: once, few, many, or a class for an expanded clone.

CATRKGQGVTGANVLTF	TGTGCCACCAGGAAGGGACAGGGCGTTACAGGGGCCAACGTCCTGACTTTC	.	TRBD1	TRBV15	TRBJ2-6
CASSDSGQLNTEAFF	TGTGCCAGCAGTGACTCGGGACAACTAAACACTGAAGCTTTCTTT	.	.	TRBV6-4	TRBJ1-1
CASRVLFSSYEQYF	TGTGCCAGCCGGGTCCTCTTTAGCTCCTACGAGCAGTACTTC	.	.	TRBV6-5	TRBJ2-7
CASSAGSSYEQYF	TGTGCCAGCAGCGCTGGGAGCTCCTACGAGCAGTACTTC	.	.	TRBV9	TRBJ2-7
CASSLTGSYEQYF	TGTGCCAGCAGCTTAACGGGGTCCTACGAGCAGTACTTC	.	.	TRBV5-5	TRBJ2-7
CASSGGYGQGTNEKLFF	TGCGCCAGCAGCGGGGGGTACGGACAGGGAACTAATGAAAAACTGTTTTTT	.	TRBD1	TRBV5-1	TRBJ1-4
CAISEVRVGGRRGEQFF	TGTGCCATCAGTGAAGTGCGGGTGGGGGGGCGCCGAGGTGAGCAGTTCTTC	.	.	TRBV10-3	TRBJ2-1
CASSLNNQHSPLHF	TGTGCCAGCAGCCTAAACAATCAACATTCACCCCTCCACTTT	few	.	TRBV14	TRBJ1-6
CASSIERDGPYEQYF	TGTGCCAGTAGTATAGAGCGGGACGGCCCCTACGAGCAGTACTTC	.	.	TRBV19	TRBJ2-7
CASEPALGLQYEQYF	TGTGCCAGCGAACCCGCCTTGGGACTCCAATACGAGCAGTACTTC	.	.	TRBV2	TRBJ2-7
CASSVVGANTEAFF	TGTGCCAGCAGCGTAGTGGGGGCCAACACTGAAGCTTTCTTT	.	.	TRBV9	TRBJ1-1
CATPRARTTANTEAFF	TGTGCCACCCCCAGGGCTCGGACGACAGCGAACACTGAAGCTTTCTTT	.	.	TRBV2	TRBJ1-1
CATGLDRVYGYTF	TGTGCCACCGGCCTGGACAGGGTATATGGCTACACCTTC	.	TRBD1	TRBV27	TRBJ1-2
CASSSEIPWTGAYGYTF	TGTGCCAGCAGCTCCGAAATACCTTGGACAGGAGCATATGGCTACACCTTC	.	TRBD1	TRBV13	TRBJ1-2
CASSLTGGSVGYEQYF	TGTGCCAGCAGCTTAACTGGCGGGAGCGTGGGATACGAGCAGTACTTC	few	TRBD2	TRBV7-8	TRBJ2-7
CASSMGGANEKLFF	TGTGCCAGTAGCATGGGGGGGGCTAATGAAAAACTGTTTTTT	.	.	TRBV19	TRBJ1-4
CASSKIGGEGNEQFF	TGCGCCAGCAGTAAGATCGGCGGGGAGGGTAATGAGCAGTTCTTC	.	TRBD2	TRBV10-1	TRBJ2-1
CASSIGGRPNTEAFF	TGTGCCAGCAGCATAGGGGGCAGGCCGAACACTGAAGCTTTCTTT	.	TRBD1	TRBV9	TRBJ1-1
CASTRTGDSYEQYF	TGTGCCAGCACCCGGACAGGGGACTCCTACGAGCAGTACTTC	once	TRBD1	TRBV6-1	TRBJ2-7
CASSLLGQGISTDTQYF	TGCGCCAGCAGCTTGCTTGGACAGGGGATTAGCACAGATACGCAGTATTTT	.	TRBD1	TRBV5-1	TRBJ2-3
CASTEKGTVGGKAFF	TGTGCCAGCACCGAAAAGGGGACAGTAGGCGGGAAAGCTTTCTTT	.	TRBD1	TRBV2	TRBJ1-1
CASSLWTGGNTEAFF	TGCGCCAGCAGCCTATGGACAGGGGGGAACACTGAAGCTTTCTTT	.	TRBD1	TRBV4-1	TRBJ1-1
CASSLSGGSQNEQYF	TGTGCCAGCAGCTTGAGTGGTGGGAGCCAGAACGAGCAGTACTTC	.	.	TRBV5-6	TRBJ2-7
CASSHGTHTGELFF	TGTGCCAGCAGTCACGGGACACACACCGGGGAGCTGTTTTTT	.	.	TRBV25-1	TRBJ2-2
CASSTTGEDNTEAFF	TGTGCCAGCAGTACAACAGGGGAGGACAACACTGAAGCTTTCTTT	.	TRBD1	TRBV28	TRBJ1-1
CASSPDRVGGELFF	TGTGCCAGCAGTCCGGACAGGGTTGGCGGGGAGCTGTTTTTT	.	TRBD1	TRBV6-6	TRBJ2-2
CASSPARASYNEQFF	TGTGCCAGCAGCCCCGCCAGGGCCTCCTACAATGAGCAGTTCTTC	once	.	TRBV7-8	TRBJ2-1
CASSFGLAGVSNEQFF	TGCGCCAGCAGCTTTGGACTAGCGGGAGTTAGCAATGAGCAGTTCTTC	.	TRBD2	TRBV5-1	TRBJ2-1